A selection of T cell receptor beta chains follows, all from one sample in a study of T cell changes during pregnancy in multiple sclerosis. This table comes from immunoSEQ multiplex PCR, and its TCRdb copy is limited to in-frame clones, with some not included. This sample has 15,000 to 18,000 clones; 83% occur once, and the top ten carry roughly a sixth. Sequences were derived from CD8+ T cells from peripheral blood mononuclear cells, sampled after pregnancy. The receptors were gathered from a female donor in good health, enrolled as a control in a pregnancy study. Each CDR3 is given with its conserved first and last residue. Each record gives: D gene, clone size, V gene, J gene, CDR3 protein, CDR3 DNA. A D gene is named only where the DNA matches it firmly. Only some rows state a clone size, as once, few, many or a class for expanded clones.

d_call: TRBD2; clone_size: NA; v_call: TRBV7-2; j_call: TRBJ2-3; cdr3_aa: CASSLLAGGSKDTQYF; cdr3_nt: TGTGCCAGCAGCTTACTAGCGGGGGGTTCTAAGGATACGCAGTATTTT
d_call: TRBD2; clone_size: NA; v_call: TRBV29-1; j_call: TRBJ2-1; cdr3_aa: CSVGTSGYEQFF; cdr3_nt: TGCAGCGTGGGGACTAGCGGCTATGAGCAGTTCTTC
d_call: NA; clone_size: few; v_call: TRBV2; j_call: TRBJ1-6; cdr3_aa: CASGSGQGGSPLHF; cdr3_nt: TGTGCCAGCGGCTCGGGCCAGGGTGGGTCACCCCTCCACTTT
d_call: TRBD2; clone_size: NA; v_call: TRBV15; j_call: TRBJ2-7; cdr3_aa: CATSRVPRLAGGYEQYF; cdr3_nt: TGTGCCACCAGCAGAGTCCCTCGACTAGCGGGGGGCTACGAGCAGTACTTC
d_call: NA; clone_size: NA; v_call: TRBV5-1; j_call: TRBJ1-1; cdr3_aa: CASSPRRGPGTEAFF; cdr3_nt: TGCGCCAGCAGCCCGCGGCGGGGTCCTGGCACTGAAGCTTTCTTT
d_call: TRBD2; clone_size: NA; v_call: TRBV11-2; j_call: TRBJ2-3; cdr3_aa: CASSFQRGRGMSDTQYF; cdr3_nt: TGTGCCAGCAGCTTCCAGCGGGGGAGGGGTATGTCAGATACGCAGTATTTT
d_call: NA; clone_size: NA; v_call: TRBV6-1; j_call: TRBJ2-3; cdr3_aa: CASIKASVPDTQYF; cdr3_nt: TGTGCCAGCATAAAGGCAAGCGTTCCAGATACGCAGTATTTT
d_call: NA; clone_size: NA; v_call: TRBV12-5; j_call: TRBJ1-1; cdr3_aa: CASVEHAEAFF; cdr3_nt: TGTGCTAGTGTAGAGCACGCTGAAGCTTTCTTT
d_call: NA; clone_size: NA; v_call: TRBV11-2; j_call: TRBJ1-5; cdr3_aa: CASSLDEGRVQPQHF; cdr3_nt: TGTGCCAGCAGCTTAGATGAGGGTCGTGTACAGCCCCAGCATTTT
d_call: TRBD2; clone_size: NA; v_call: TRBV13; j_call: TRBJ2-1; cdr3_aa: CASSLRGVPGGGQFF; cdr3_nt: TGTGCCAGCAGCTTACGGGGGGTCCCCGGAGGAGGGCAGTTCTTC
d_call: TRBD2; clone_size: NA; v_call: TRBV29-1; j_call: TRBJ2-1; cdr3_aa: CSALGGRTYNEQFF; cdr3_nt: TGCAGCGCCCTTGGCGGGAGGACCTACAATGAGCAGTTCTTC
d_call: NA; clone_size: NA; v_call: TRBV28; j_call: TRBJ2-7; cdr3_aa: CASSLFGSVSSEQYF; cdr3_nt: TGTGCCAGCAGTTTATTTGGCAGTGTTTCTTCCGAGCAGTACTTC